This T cell receptor beta chain was identified during a study of T cell responses to AZD1222 COVID-19 vaccine. General study points: Recipients of two AZD1222 doses showed rising Spike-specific TCR breadth and depth. Targets within unmutated variant regions were reportedly found for nearly half of spike-specific TCRs.

Trimming pared 0 bases from V and 4 bases from J, leaving 10 bases between. The germline V gene encodes CDR1 GTSNPN and CDR2 SVGIG (reference sequence). This CDR3 comprises 14 residues. With regard to this clone: Its antigen is as yet unknown.

Sequencing was performed with immunoSEQ multiplex PCR; in TCRdb, only in-frame clones are kept and a portion is missing. This table has about 120,000 clones, 87% appearing once. The material sequenced was peripheral blood, taken 28 days after the second AZD1222 dose. This sequence originates from an adult who received the AZD1222 COVID-19 vaccine. V gene TRBV30 combines with J gene TRBJ1-5; D unresolved. CDR3 protein: CAWSVFSGNQPQHF. The CDR3 DNA reads as TGTGCCTGGAGTGTATTTTCCGGGAATCAGCCCCAGCATTTT.